The entry below gives a single TCR beta chain sequence along with its context. These data belong to a study of blood T cell repertoires in COVID-19. About the study: Sources were T cells, B-cell-depleted T cells, or PBMCs; the material itself was cDNA or gDNA.

The CDR3 has 18 amino acids. Losses at the gene ends were 5 bases for V and 1 base for J; bases not matched to a gene: 17. Germline V gene lookup returns CDR1 MNHNY and CDR2 SVGAGI (reference sequence). This table comes from immunoSEQ multiplex PCR, and its TCRdb copy is limited to in-frame clones, with some not included. Of 75,000 to 80,000 clones in the sample, 91% were seen once. The sample consisted of peripheral blood. The receptor's source is a human donor in a cohort sampled during active COVID-19. This rearrangement joins TRBV6-6 to TRBJ2-7; TRBD1 matches at 7 bases. As DNA, the CDR3 is TGTGCCAGCAGTCGGTTAACAATGAACAGGGGTATTTCCTACGAGCAGTACTTC. Protein: CASSRLTMNRGISYEQYF.